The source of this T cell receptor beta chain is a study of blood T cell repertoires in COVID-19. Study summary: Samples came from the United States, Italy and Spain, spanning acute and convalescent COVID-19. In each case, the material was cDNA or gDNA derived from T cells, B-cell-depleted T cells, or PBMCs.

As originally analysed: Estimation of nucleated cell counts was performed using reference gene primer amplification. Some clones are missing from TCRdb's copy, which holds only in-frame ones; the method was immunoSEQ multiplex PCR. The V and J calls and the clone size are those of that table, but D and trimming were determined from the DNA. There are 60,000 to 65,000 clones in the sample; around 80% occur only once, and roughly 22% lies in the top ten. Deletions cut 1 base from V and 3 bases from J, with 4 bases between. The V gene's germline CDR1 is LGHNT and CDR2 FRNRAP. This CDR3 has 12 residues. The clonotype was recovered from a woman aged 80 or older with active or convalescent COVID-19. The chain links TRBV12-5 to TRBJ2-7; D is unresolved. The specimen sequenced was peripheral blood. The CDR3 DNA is TGTGCTAGTGGTTTGGACAACTACGAGCAGTACTTC. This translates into CASGLDNYEQYF.